The T cell receptor beta chain described here comes from a study of blood T cell repertoires in COVID-19. Study background: Material from acute and convalescent COVID-19 was sourced from the United States, Italy and Spain.

Methods used by the authors: Nucleated cell counts were estimated from reference gene primer amplification. Sequencing used immunoSEQ multiplex PCR; TCRdb keeps in-frame clones, though not all of them. The V and J calls and clone size come from that table; D and trimming were worked out from the DNA. The sample lists roughly 200,000 clones, 65% to 80% occurring once. The junction had 4 bases not matched to a gene; V was cut back by 7 bases and J by 5 bases. This CDR3 region has 13 residues. Per germline, CDR1 MNHEY and CDR2 SVGAGI. The clonotype originates from a man in his fifties or sixties who had recovered from COVID-19. The chain combines TRBV6-5 with TRBJ2-1; 8 nucleotides align to TRBD1. Sequenced sample: peripheral blood. This CDR3 is CASMTGVHNEQFF. CDR3 bases: TGTGCCAGCATGACAGGGGTGCACAATGAGCAGTTCTTC.